This TCR beta chain comes out of a study of blood T cell repertoires in COVID-19 (dated by TCRdb to the early 2020s). Regarding the research as a whole: The collaborator samples originated in the United States, Italy and Spain and spanned the acute and convalescent phases of COVID-19. The prospective study material was composed of cDNA or gDNA derived from T cells, B-cell-depleted T cells, or PBMCs. Nearly every sample came with metadata listing a de-identified subject ID, COVID-19 status, age in years and sex. The samples were drawn from two sources: the first 160 participants of the ongoing ImmuneRACE study, and some 1,300 subjects contributed by 6 global collaborators. Where HLA class I and class II types were available, the types were taken from metadata supplied by the sample provider, not from assay-based typing. The repertoires were released in a freely available public database meant as a resource for research on the immune response to SARS-CoV-2. Subjects who had been exposed to COVID-19, were actively infected with it, or had recovered from it provided the deeply sampled blood TCRbeta repertoires that made up the dataset.

For this chain, trimming is 7 bases at the V end and 4 bases at the J end, and the number of junction bases without a gene match is 8. Per the germline V gene (reference sequence), LNHDA is the CDR1 and SQIVND is the CDR2. The cysteine opens and the phenylalanine closes a CDR3 of 15 amino acids. Just the 45-base CDR3 DNA is kept, in frame starting at base 1. With regard to this clone: Its antigen has not been determined. No much larger clone is present one base from it, and per-base qualities are unavailable.

Study-wide conclusions, independent of this receptor: The amount of clinical and demographic metadata varied by source and participant and was provided uncurated.

The immunoSEQ Assay, a bias-controlled multiplex PCR, was used to amplify TCRbeta CDR3 regions from genomic DNA. Regarding the original processing steps: Nucleated cell counts per sample were estimated from amplification of reference gene primers within the assay. To quantify the absolute abundance of each unique TCRbeta CDR3 rearrangement, sequence reads were collapsed and filtered. Productive Simpson clonality was computed per sample as the square root of Simpson's diversity index over productive rearrangements. TCRdb obtained this table from immuneACCESS and retained in-frame rearrangements with V and J assigned. These tables miss some clones; where compared with another copy, unresolved V genes account for less than half of the shortfall, and the remainder is unexplained. The DNA was the basis for D and trimming; V, J and clone size are from that table. The sample table contains 250,000 to 350,000 clones; only one count was recorded for 90% of them. The ten largest clones represent approximately 4.3% of the sample.

Participants in the prospective study were aged roughly 18 to 100 years, lived in about two dozen United States geographic areas, and enrolled through a virtual design. Cohort assignment in the prospective study relied on participant-reported clinical history from a screening survey and a study questionnaire. Each participant in the prospective study had whole blood, serum and a nasopharyngeal or oropharyngeal swab collected by mobile phlebotomists. Participants in the prospective study had the option to provide additional blood draws and questionnaires over a roughly 2-month period. Prospective study blood samples were shipped either frozen or at room temperature before DNA extraction.

The sample comprised PBMCs or T cells enriched from blood (not recorded which). The source of this sequence is a woman between 18 and 29 years old with acute COVID-19. The chain links TRBV19 with TRBJ2-1; 9 central nucleotides agree with TRBD2. The nucleotide sequence reads TGTGCCAGTATCAACGGGGCGGGAGGGTACAATGAGCAGTTCTTC. Translated, it reads CASINGAGGYNEQFF.